Below are 30 T cell receptor beta chains sequenced from a single sample in a study of blood T cell repertoires in COVID-19. Data came from immunoSEQ multiplex PCR; TCRdb stores just in-frame clones and leaves some out. The table lists approximately 220,000 clones, around 81% of them singletons, with around 2% in the top ten. Material for sequencing was peripheral blood. Receptors were obtained from a woman between 55 and 75 years old with acute or convalescent COVID-19.

The table lists this clone with a few counts. The chain recombines TRBV3-1 (or the pseudogene TRBV3-2) with TRBJ2-1, with 10 bases lining up with TRBD1. Germline values: CDR1 LGHDT, CDR2 YNNKEL (reference sequence). The ends lost 5 bases at V and 9 bases at J; junction bases unmatched: 7. CDR3 length equals 14 residues. The CDR3 spells CASSGRDRGFEQFF. For the CDR3, the DNA is TGTGCCAGCAGCGGCCGGGACAGGGGTTTTGAGCAGTTCTTC.

This chain connects TRBV30 to TRBJ2-1; 9 bases match TRBD1. Looked up from germline, CDR1 is GTSNPN and CDR2 is SVGIG (reference sequence). Unmatched junction bases numbered 6, after V lost 3 bases and J lost 3 bases. The CDR3 sequence is 15 residues long. The CDR3 DNA reads TGTGCCTGGAGGGAACAGGGGGCCGTCTACAATGAGCAGTTCTTC. This gives the protein CAWREQGAVYNEQFF.

This clone was picked up one time. This chain joins TRBV10-3 and TRBJ1-2; unclear D gene. Germline V gene data show CDR1 as ENHRY and CDR2 as SYGVKD. V gave up 8 bases and J gave up 5 bases, with 21 bases separating them. The CDR3 sequence is 15 residues long. Here the CDR3 DNA reads TGTGCCATCGGCGGTGACGGCCTAAAGCGATATGGCTACACCTTC. Translation gives CAIGGDGLKRYGYTF.

The CDR3 DNA reads as TGTGCCACCAGTGCGACAGGGAGAAGGGATCAGCCCCAGCATTTT. It specifies CATSATGRRDQPQHF. The V gene is TRBV24-1, the J gene TRBJ1-5, with 7 positions matching TRBD1. The germline V gene encodes CDR1 KGHDR and CDR2 SFDVKD. Losses at the gene ends were 5 bases for V and 5 bases for J; bases not matched to a gene: 8. This CDR3 region has 15 residues.

This clone came up once. The same CDR3 arises from other DNA sequences in this sample as well. The chain is built from TRBV5-1 and TRBJ2-7, with 9 bases lining up with TRBD1. Trimming at V came to 5 bases and at J to 3 bases, leaving 3 bases not matched to a gene. The CDR3 loop spans 13 amino acids. Germline CDR1 reads SGHRS; CDR2 reads YFSETQ. The CDR3 nucleotides read TGCGCCAGCAGTTCGGGACAGGGCTACGAGCAGTACTTC. Amino acid sequence: CASSSGQGYEQYF.

The chain combines TRBV18 with TRBJ1-2; a weak D match, TRBD1 (6 bases). Trimming removed 0 bases at V and 4 bases at J, with 12 bases between. Germline V lookup: CDR1 KGHSH, CDR2 LQKENI. The CDR3 has 15 amino acids. For the CDR3, the DNA is TGTGCCAGCTCACCACCCGCCGGGACAACCTATGGCTACACCTTC. This translates into CASSPPAGTTYGYTF.

The rearrangement uses TRBV5-1 and TRBJ2-1; TRBD2 agrees at 8 bases. This CDR3 contains 15 residues. J was trimmed by 4 bases and V by 4 bases; bases with no gene match: 7. The germline V gene encodes CDR1 SGHRS and CDR2 YFSETQ. CDR3 nucleotide sequence: TGCGCCAGCAGCCCGGGGGGGACTAGTTACAATGAGCAGTTCTTC. Protein product: CASSPGGTSYNEQFF.

The chain combines TRBV7-2 with TRBJ1-3; D possibly corresponds to TRBD1 (5 bases). The CDR3 contains 16 residues. Germline assignment: CDR1 SGHTA and CDR2 FQGNSA. Between the trimmed V and J ends, which lost 2 bases and 3 bases, there was a span of 14 bases. The DNA of the CDR3 is TGTGCCAGCAGCTTACACCCGGCGGGGGTTGGAAACACCATATATTTT. Its translation is CASSLHPAGVGNTIYF. Variable domain in full (rest from reference TRBV7-2 and TRBJ1-3): GAGVSQSPSNKVTEKGKDVELRCDPISGHTALYWYRQSLGQGLEFLIYFQGNSAPDKSGLPSDRFSAERTGGSVSTLTIQRTQQEDSAVYLCASSLHPAGVGNTIYFGEGSWLTVV.

This sequence joins TRBV4-1 and TRBJ1-6; 7 bases fit TRBD1. The CDR3 sequence is 17 residues long. Germline assignment: CDR1 MGHRA and CDR2 YSYEKL. The J segment lost 2 bases and the V segment lost 1 base, leaving 5 bases of the junction unmatched. CDR3 region: CASSQVVDRAYNSPLHF. As DNA, the CDR3 is TGCGCCAGCAGCCAAGTTGTTGACAGGGCCTATAATTCACCCCTCCACTTT.

CDR3 bases: TGCAGTGCGCGAGGGCAGTATGAAGCTTTCTTT. Amino acid sequence: CSARGQYEAFF. J is TRBJ1-1 and V is TRBV20-1; D is ambiguous. The CDR3 consists of 11 residues. V lost 6 bases to trimming and J lost 7 bases, with 12 bases between them. Germline values: CDR1 DFQATT, CDR2 SNEGSKA (reference sequence).

V usage is TRBV19 and J usage is TRBJ1-5, with a tentative D call TRBD1 (6 bases). Trimming pared 3 bases from V and 3 bases from J, leaving 12 bases between. CDR3 length: 15 residues. CDR1 is LNHDA, CDR2 SQIVND, per germline (reference sequence). The CDR3 spells CASSIMTGNNQPQHF. As DNA, the CDR3 is TGTGCCAGTAGTATTATGACAGGAAACAATCAGCCCCAGCATTTT.

CDR3 nucleotides: TGTGCCAGCACCGGACAGGGCACCTACGAGCAGTACTTC. This codes for CASTGQGTYEQYF. The genes are TRBV12-3 or TRBV12-4 and TRBJ2-7; the match to TRBD1 covers 8 bases. With V trimmed by 7 bases and J by 2 bases, 4 bases remained unmatched. This CDR3 contains 13 residues.

The J gene is TRBJ2-3, the V gene TRBV18; no definite D call. V was cut by 0 bases and J by 4 bases, with 17 bases left in between. Looked up from germline, CDR1 is KGHSH and CDR2 is LQKENI. The CDR3 has 17 residues. CDR3 in amino acids: CASSPPQTASRADTQYF. The CDR3, as DNA: TGTGCCAGCTCACCACCTCAAACAGCCAGTCGCGCAGATACGCAGTATTTT.

The chain joins TRBV9 to TRBJ2-2; no clear D gene. This CDR3 has 13 residues. V was clipped by 2 bases and J by 6 bases, with 8 bases between them. From germline, CDR1 is SGDLS and CDR2 YYNGEE. The DNA for the CDR3 is TGTGCCAGCAGCGTTAACTACGCCGGGGAGCTGTTTTTT. Amino acid sequence: CASSVNYAGELFF.

The chain has TRBV19 and TRBJ1-1, with 10 bases that match TRBD1. The CDR3 has 15 residues. J was trimmed by 6 bases and V by 4 bases; bases with no gene match: 8. Germline V gene data show CDR1 as LNHDA and CDR2 as SQIVND (reference sequence). The CDR3 nucleotides read TGTGCCAGTAGTACACCCTCAGGACAGGGGGCTGAAGCTTTCTTT. Translation: CASSTPSGQGAEAFF.

The CDR3 spells CASSLGAGAIQETQYF. The CDR3 coding sequence is TGTGCCAGCAGCTTAGGGGCGGGGGCAATCCAAGAGACCCAGTACTTC. This chain connects TRBV11-2 to TRBJ2-5, with D perhaps matching TRBD2 (7 bases). Germline CDR1 is SGHAT and CDR2 is FQNNGV. V was pared by 1 base and J by 1 base, with 13 bases between. The CDR3 covers 16 residues.

In this sample, this clone turned up once. V usage is TRBV30 and J usage is TRBJ2-7; no clear D. Per germline, CDR1 GTSNPN and CDR2 SVGIG (reference sequence). The ends were cut back, 0 bases at V and 1 base at J, with 7 bases in the middle. The CDR3 contains 13 residues. In nucleotides, the CDR3 is TGTGCCTGGAGTGTAAGACTGTCCTACGAGCAGTACTTC. Its protein product is CAWSVRLSYEQYF.

This chain joins TRBV7-9 and TRBJ2-5; D perhaps matches TRBD2 (5 bases). Germline V gives CDR1 SEHNR, CDR2 FQNEAQ (reference sequence). V was clipped by 4 bases and J by 7 bases, with 16 bases between them. The CDR3 length is 14 residues. The chain's CDR3 is CASSSYNGEGTQYF. CDR3 nucleotides: TGTGCCAGCAGCTCCTATAACGGAGAGGGGACCCAGTACTTC.

The V call is TRBV28, the J call TRBJ1-2, with 8 bases that match TRBD1. This CDR3 is 15 amino acids long. V lost 5 bases and J lost 3; bases outside the gene matches: 8. Per the germline V gene, CDR1 is MDHEN and CDR2 is SYDVKM. The CDR3 loop reads CASSTGQGRDYGYTF. The CDR3 DNA reads as TGTGCCAGCAGTACCGGACAGGGAAGGGACTATGGCTACACCTTC.

The table lists this clone with a count of one. The chain combines TRBV19 with TRBJ2-1, with D possibly being TRBD2 (5 bases). CDR1 and CDR2 from the germline V gene are LNHDA and SQIVND (reference sequence). This CDR3 comprises 14 residues. V lost 3 bases and J 0 bases, leaving 6 bases between the germline ends. CDR3 in amino acids: CASSIRGSYNEQFF. The CDR3 DNA is TGTGCCAGTAGTATCCGGGGCTCCTACAATGAGCAGTTCTTC.

As regards this clone: The sample carries other DNA sequences with the same CDR3. V usage is TRBV29-1 and J usage is TRBJ1-2; 9 bases are shared with TRBD1. V lost 7 bases, J lost 4 bases, and 1 base stayed unmatched. This CDR3 is 11 amino acids long. Looked up from germline, CDR1 is SQVTM and CDR2 is ANQGSEA. The CDR3 spells CSGGQGYGYTF. The CDR3 region has the DNA TGCAGCGGGGGACAGGGCTATGGCTACACCTTC.

V is TRBV5-1 and J is TRBJ2-1, with TRBD2 identical over 10 bases. Germline V gives CDR1 SGHRS, CDR2 YFSETQ. V dropped 0 bases and J dropped 8; count of bases not matched to a gene: 5. The CDR3 covers 15 residues. The CDR3 DNA follows: TGCGCCAGCAGCTTGGGAGCGGGGGGGCTGGATGAGCAGTTCTTC. It encodes CASSLGAGGLDEQFF.

The V call is TRBV28, the J call TRBJ1-2; no clear D gene. V was shortened by 3 bases and J by 8 bases, with 13 bases between the two germline ends. This CDR3 has 13 amino acids. Germline CDR1 and CDR2: MDHEN and SYDVKM. DNA of the CDR3: TGTGCCAGCAGTTTTTTACAAGCGCGAGGCTACACCTTC. Translation gives CASSFLQARGYTF.

The gene calls are TRBV7-9 and TRBJ1-1; 9 bases line up with TRBD1. Germline lookup yields CDR1 SEHNR and CDR2 FQNEAQ (reference sequence). The CDR3 is 16 amino acids. V trimming: 2 bases; J trimming: 4 bases; junction bases outside the gene matches: 8. This CDR3 is CASSLIQGAVLTEAFF. The CDR3 nucleotides are TGTGCCAGCAGCTTAATACAGGGGGCGGTGCTCACTGAAGCTTTCTTT.

This CDR3 reads CASRPLPGWEQYF. CDR3 DNA sequence: TGTGCCAGCCGACCACTGCCAGGGTGGGAGCAGTACTTC. This sequence joins TRBV6-5 and TRBJ2-7, with D possibly matching TRBD1 (5 bases). V was clipped by 8 bases and J by 7 bases, with 18 bases between them. CDR1 is MNHEY and CDR2 is SVGAGI in the germline V gene. This CDR3 has 13 amino acids.

This chain uses TRBV10-3 with TRBJ2-1; D is uncertain. The length of the CDR3 is 13 residues. Germline-derived CDR1 and CDR2 are ENHRY and SYGVKD. Deletions cut 4 bases from V and 5 bases from J, with 9 bases between. CDR3 region: CAISVAVNNEQFF. The DNA of the CDR3 is TGTGCCATCAGTGTGGCAGTGAACAATGAGCAGTTCTTC.

The V gene is TRBV13, the J gene TRBJ2-5; 8 bases agree with TRBD2. V was clipped by 5 bases and J by 2 bases; unmatched bases: 10. The CDR3 loop spans 16 amino acids. The germline gives CDR1 PRHDT, CDR2 FYEKMQ (reference sequence). CDR3 DNA sequence: TGTGCCAGCAGCCCTGGCCTAGCGGGCGTGCAAGAGACCCAGTACTTC. Its protein product is CASSPGLAGVQETQYF.

This chain connects TRBV19 to TRBJ2-5; TRBD1 might be the D (8 bases). CDR1 and CDR2 (germline): LNHDA, SQIVND (reference sequence). V was clipped by 6 bases and J by 5 bases, with 16 bases between them. This CDR3 spans 14 amino acids. The CDR3 nucleotides read TGTGCCAGTAGCCCCGGACAGGGAGGGGAGACCCAGTACTTC. Translation: CASSPGQGGETQYF.

The V call is TRBV21-1, the J call TRBJ2-2; the D call of TRBD1 is as the table states it, not checked on the DNA. TRBV21-1 is a documented pseudogene. There are 16 residues in the CDR3. CDR3 bases: TGTGCCAGCAGCCACCGGGACACCTACCTTCCCGGGGAGCTGTTTTTT. This gives the protein CASSHRDTYLPGELFF.

The sample holds one count of this clone. The chain joins TRBV6-1 to TRBJ1-1; a weak D match, TRBD1 (5 bases). The CDR3 has 12 amino acids. CDR1 and CDR2 (germline): MNHNS, SASEGT. V was shortened by 2 bases and J by 6 bases, with 7 bases between the two germline ends. The CDR3 DNA sequence: TGTGCCAGCAGTGAATGGGGGGCTGAAGCTTTCTTT. Translated, it gives CASSEWGAEAFF.